Below, 21 T cell receptor beta chains from the same sample are listed, as sequenced in a study of blood T cell repertoires in COVID-19. Repertoires were generated with immunoSEQ multiplex PCR, while TCRdb's copy carries only in-frame clones and drops some. The top ten hold under 2.5% of the sample, which has tens of thousands of clones, roughly three quarters seen once. Sequencing was done on a sample of peripheral blood. These receptors were taken from a man aged 70 or older with COVID-19, enrolled during active disease.

This clone was seen a few times. The chain links TRBV5-1 to TRBJ2-7; the match to TRBD1 covers 9 bases. Germline V CDR1 and CDR2: SGHRS, YFSETQ. V lost 0 bases, J lost 0 bases, and 4 bases stayed unmatched. This CDR3 has 16 residues. CDR3 coding DNA: TGCGCCAGCAGCTTGGCCCGACAGGGGGGCTCCTACGAGCAGTACTTC. It encodes CASSLARQGGSYEQYF.

The genes are TRBV3-1 (or the pseudogene TRBV3-2) and TRBJ1-2, with TRBD1 matching over 8 bases. J gave up 7 bases and V 4 bases, and 17 bases lay outside the gene matches. Germline CDR1 is LGHDT and CDR2 is YNNKEL (reference sequence). The CDR3 covers 17 residues. The CDR3 loop reads CASSLGTGGLYRGGYTF. DNA of the CDR3: TGTGCCAGCAGCCTTGGAACAGGGGGGTTATATCGGGGTGGCTACACCTTC.

With regard to this clone: This specimen includes other DNA sequences encoding the same CDR3. V and J are TRBV5-6 and TRBJ2-5; D not resolved. Germline V gives CDR1 SGHDT, CDR2 YYEEEE. The CDR3 is 13 amino acids. V was pared by 2 bases and J by 0 bases, with 5 bases between. The CDR3 DNA follows: TGTGCCAGCAGCTTACGGTACCAAGAGACCCAGTACTTC. Protein: CASSLRYQETQYF.

J is TRBJ2-7 and V is TRBV28, with 7 bases that match TRBD2. The CDR3 runs 13 residues. CDR1 and CDR2 (germline): MDHEN, SYDVKM. V shed 2 bases, J shed 4 bases, and the junction held 2 bases outside the gene matches. The chain's CDR3 is CASSLLAEYEQYF. CDR3 DNA sequence: TGTGCCAGCAGTTTACTAGCGGAGTACGAGCAGTACTTC.

The V call is TRBV21-1, the J call TRBJ1-2. TRBV21-1 has pseudogene status. This CDR3 region has 15 residues. The CDR3 loop reads CASSLGRGAGYGYTF. CDR3 coding DNA: TGTGCCAGCAGCTTAGGTCGGGGTGCGGGTTATGGCTACACCTTC.

The genes are TRBV5-1 and TRBJ1-2, with unresolved D. V lost 4 bases, J lost 4 bases, and 17 bases lay in between. The CDR3 consists of 15 residues. The germline CDR1 and CDR2 sequences are SGHRS and YFSETQ. CDR3 in amino acids: CASSPMEGIFYGYTF. DNA for the CDR3: TGCGCCAGCAGCCCGATGGAGGGAATTTTCTATGGCTACACCTTC.

The chain recombines TRBV2 with TRBJ1-5; 7 bases agree with TRBD1. Trimming cost V 5 bases and J 2 bases; bases outside gene matches: 6. This CDR3 contains 15 residues. Germline V gene data show CDR1 as SNHLY and CDR2 as FYNNEI. For the CDR3, the DNA is TGTGCCAGCAGTTCGGAGGGGGCAGGCAATCAGCCCCAGCATTTT. This sequence encodes CASSSEGAGNQPQHF.

This clone showed up just once. The V and J genes are TRBV7-9 and TRBJ1-5; 7 nucleotides align to TRBD1. The junction had 10 bases not matched to a gene; V was cut back by 5 bases and J by 3 bases. The CDR3 runs to 16 residues. Germline V gives CDR1 SEHNR, CDR2 FQNEAQ (reference sequence). CDR3 in amino acids: CASSLSDGTANQPQHF. The CDR3 bases are TGTGCCAGCAGCCTAAGTGATGGGACAGCCAATCAGCCCCAGCATTTT. The entire variable domain, with the rest obtained from reference TRBV7-9 and TRBJ1-5, is as follows: DTGVSQNPRHKITKRGQNVTFRCDPISEHNRLYWYRQTLGQGPEFLTYFQNEAQLEKSRLLSDRFSAERPKGSFSTLEIQRTEQGDSAMYLCASSLSDGTANQPQHFGDGTRLSIL.

The chain is built from TRBV27 and TRBJ1-1, with D possibly being TRBD1 (5 bases). The CDR3 has 13 residues. Germline V gene lookup returns CDR1 MNHEY and CDR2 SMNVEV (reference sequence). V lost 6 bases to trimming and J lost 1 base, with 9 bases between them. The CDR3 loop reads CASSQGQNTEAFF. In DNA form, the CDR3 reads TGTGCCAGCAGCCAGGGCCAGAACACTGAAGCTTTCTTT.

CDR3 region: CASSRAGGPGQFF. As DNA, the CDR3 is TGTGCCAGCTCACGAGCGGGAGGGCCAGGGCAGTTCTTC. This chain uses TRBV18 with TRBJ2-1; TRBD2 matches 10 bases. The germline gives CDR1 KGHSH, CDR2 LQKENI. V shed 4 bases and J 12 bases; nucleotides not matched to a gene: 6. The CDR3 runs 13 residues.

This sequence joins TRBV27 and TRBJ2-7, with D tentatively TRBD1 (6 bases). From germline, CDR1 is MNHEY and CDR2 SMNVEV (reference sequence). The CDR3 contains 13 residues. Trimming took off 2 bases at V and 3 bases at J, with 8 bases between the two ends. The chain's CDR3 is CASSLKQGYEQYF. The DNA for the CDR3 is TGTGCCAGCAGTTTAAAACAGGGCTACGAGCAGTACTTC.

The chain links TRBV7-9 to TRBJ2-1; no clear D. Trimming left V 2 bases short and J 2 bases short, with 10 bases between. The CDR3 sequence is 15 residues long. CDR1 is SEHNR, CDR2 FQNEAQ, per germline (reference sequence). The CDR3 DNA reads as TGTGCCAGCAGCTTAAAAACAGAACCCTACAATGAGCAGTTCTTC. It encodes CASSLKTEPYNEQFF.

This chain uses TRBV3-1 (or the pseudogene TRBV3-2) with TRBJ1-2; D is unclear. The germline gives CDR1 LGHDT, CDR2 YNNKEL (reference sequence). V dropped 0 bases and J dropped 5 bases, with 10 bases sitting between them. CDR3 length: 14 amino acids. Written as DNA, the CDR3 is TGTGCCAGCAGCCAAGAAGGTTACAGTTATGGCTACACCTTC. Translating gives CASSQEGYSYGYTF.

The chain carries TRBV27 and TRBJ2-1; TRBD2 matches 13 bases. The germline gives CDR1 MNHEY, CDR2 SMNVEV (reference sequence). This CDR3 region has 15 residues. The trim removed 5 bases at V and 6 bases at J, leaving 4 bases unmatched. The CDR3 DNA is TGTGCCAGCAGTCTTGGACTAGCGGGAGTCAATGAGCAGTTCTTC. Translation gives CASSLGLAGVNEQFF.

The chain carries TRBV28 and TRBJ2-1; 13 bases are shared with TRBD2. CDR1 is MDHEN, CDR2 SYDVKM, per germline. The CDR3 loop spans 17 amino acids. V lost 3 bases, J lost 8 bases, and 10 bases stayed unmatched. The CDR3: CASSLPFGTSGIHEQFF. The CDR3 nucleotides are TGTGCCAGCAGTTTGCCGTTCGGGACTAGCGGGATCCATGAGCAGTTCTTC.

This rearrangement joins TRBV7-9 to TRBJ2-3; D may be TRBD1 (7 bases). CDR1 and CDR2 (germline): SEHNR, FQNEAQ (reference sequence). Trimming stripped 1 base from V and 4 bases from J, with 12 bases between. The CDR3 loop spans 15 amino acids. The CDR3 spells CASSLDARGADTQYF. In DNA form, the CDR3 reads TGTGCCAGCAGCTTAGACGCCAGGGGGGCAGATACGCAGTATTTT.

The rearrangement links TRBV7-2 to TRBJ2-7; 7 bases match TRBD1. V shed 1 base and J 4 bases; nucleotides not matched to a gene: 10. Germline V gene sequence: CDR1 SGHTA, CDR2 FQGNSA. This CDR3 has 16 amino acids. CDR3 sequence (DNA): TGTGCCAGCAGCTTAGGGGGGCAGGGGGTGTGGTACGAGCAGTACTTC. It specifies CASSLGGQGVWYEQYF.

The J gene is TRBJ2-2, the V gene TRBV2; D remains unclear. Germline V lookup: CDR1 SNHLY, CDR2 FYNNEI. The CDR3 length is 15 residues. Trimming left V 5 bases short and J 0 bases short, with 10 bases between. Here the CDR3 reads CASSPRMPNTGELFF. The CDR3 nucleotides read TGTGCCAGCAGTCCCAGGATGCCGAACACCGGGGAGCTGTTTTTT.

DNA for the CDR3: TGTGCCACGACCCGGGACATAGGCACCGGGGAGCTGTTTTTT. Protein sequence: CATTRDIGTGELFF. The V and J genes are TRBV9 and TRBJ2-2, with a tentative D call TRBD1 (6 bases). Germline V gene data show CDR1 as SGDLS and CDR2 as YYNGEE. V was clipped by 9 bases and J by 4 bases, with 16 bases between them. This CDR3 is 14 amino acids long.

The rearrangement uses TRBV5-6 and TRBJ2-2; 11 bases map to TRBD2. The CDR3 runs to 18 residues. CDR1 and CDR2 (germline): SGHDT, YYEEEE. V was clipped by 1 base and J by 6 bases; unmatched bases: 11. CDR3 amino acids: CASSLRPSGRPGPGELFF. Written as DNA, the CDR3 is TGTGCCAGCAGCTTGAGGCCTAGCGGGAGGCCTGGGCCCGGGGAGCTGTTTTTT.

This chain links TRBV30 with TRBJ1-2; D remains unclear. CDR3 length equals 14 residues. Trimming stripped 5 bases from V and 2 bases from J, with 15 bases between. Germline V gene lookup returns CDR1 GTSNPN and CDR2 SVGIG (reference sequence). The CDR3 sequence: CAWAPGGSNYGYTF. The CDR3 nucleotides read TGTGCCTGGGCCCCGGGAGGGAGCAACTATGGCTACACCTTC.